Detailed here is one T cell receptor (beta chain). The antigen is unknown. The entry originates in a study of T cell responses to AZD1222 COVID-19 vaccine. Notes on the study in general: Clonal diversity was possibly underestimated, and the donors were mostly white British, with more females. Targets within unmutated variant regions were reportedly found for nearly half of spike-specific TCRs.

Sequenced by immunoSEQ multiplex PCR; TCRdb stores in-frame clones only, minus some. Seen here are roughly 110,000 clones, 87% observed once, and the top ten hold about 5%. Samples with a second dose at about 4 or about 12 weeks were pooled together. The sequences come from peripheral blood, collected 28 days after the second AZD1222 dose. The sequence was collected from an adult who received the AZD1222 COVID-19 vaccine.

CDR3 region: CSGKGGYETQYF. The CDR3 DNA reads as TGCAGCGGGAAGGGGGGTTATGAGACCCAGTACTTC. The genes are TRBV29-1 and TRBJ2-5; D is possibly TRBD1 or TRBD2 (6 bases each). Trimming cost V 7 bases and J 5 bases, with 14 bases left between them. The germline V gene has CDR1 SQVTM and CDR2 ANQGSEA. The CDR3 runs 12 residues.